These 27 T cell receptor beta chains were sequenced from one sample in a study of CD8 T cells in ankylosing spondylitis. TCRdb processed the 5' RACE reads anew with MiXCR; each CDR3 protein has one entry. The sample consists of approximately 210,000 distinct CDR3 sequences, around 13% of them appearing once. Specimen: blood, either unsorted or a sorted T cell fraction (not recorded which). Source of these receptors: a male donor with ankylosing spondylitis or in good health (not recorded which).

This clonotype was recorded a few times. The chain employs TRBV20-1 and TRBJ2-3; D gene uncertain. This CDR3 is 15 amino acids long. V was shortened by 3 bases and J by 0 bases, with 13 bases between the two germline ends. Germline CDR1 reads DFQATT; CDR2 reads SNEGSKA (reference sequence). The CDR3 loop reads CSASPGPRSTDTQYF. The CDR3 bases are TGCAGTGCTAGCCCTGGACCGCGTAGCACAGATACGCAGTATTTT.

This chain joins TRBV19 and TRBJ2-7, with D maybe TRBD2 (6 bases). This CDR3 has 13 residues. The germline gives CDR1 LNHDA, CDR2 SQIVND (reference sequence). V was cut by 5 bases and J by 3 bases, with 11 bases left in between. In DNA, the CDR3 is TGTGCCAGTAGTGCCGGACTATACTACGAGCAGTACTTC. Translation: CASSAGLYYEQYF.

The chain employs TRBV20-1 and TRBJ1-1; 10 nucleotides match TRBD1. The germline gives CDR1 DFQATT, CDR2 SNEGSKA (reference sequence). The CDR3 extends over 18 amino acids. V was clipped by 1 base and J by 4 bases; unmatched bases: 15. As DNA, the CDR3 is TGCAGTGCTAGAGGTCGGAACGGGGACAGGGGTTATGGCACTGAAGCTTTCTTT. It specifies CSARGRNGDRGYGTEAFF.

In its sample, this clonotype was seen a few times. The chain employs TRBV12-3 or TRBV12-4 and TRBJ1-3; D remains ambiguous. This CDR3 has 13 amino acids. Between the trimmed V and J ends, which lost 7 bases and 8 bases, there was a span of 15 bases. For the CDR3, the DNA is TGTGCCAGCAACACCCCCCTTAGGGACACCATATATTTT. Its protein product is CASNTPLRDTIYF.

V gene TRBV4-1 combines with J gene TRBJ2-1; tentatively, D is TRBD1 or TRBD2 (5 bases each). V was clipped by 7 bases and J by 5 bases, with 12 bases between them. Per the germline V gene, CDR1 is MGHRA and CDR2 is YSYEKL. The CDR3 totals 13 residues. The CDR3 protein is CASTRGTNNEQFF. The CDR3 DNA follows: TGCGCCAGCACGAGGGGAACGAACAATGAGCAGTTCTTC.

There are a few counts of this clonotype. A junction end diverges from the germline sequence, so it may reflect a read error. The chain has TRBV9 and TRBJ2-1; the D is unclear. Germline assignment: CDR1 SGDLS and CDR2 YYNGEE. The CDR3 totals 13 residues. CDR3 sequence reads: CASSVDIYNEQFF. The CDR3, as DNA: TGTGCCAGCAGTGTAGACATTTACAATGAGCAGTTCTTC.

V is TRBV2 and J is TRBJ2-2; TRBD2 is a possible D gene (5 bases). Between the trimmed V and J ends, which lost 3 bases and 2 bases, there was a span of 10 bases. This CDR3 spans 15 amino acids. Germline CDR1 SNHLY, CDR2 FYNNEI. This CDR3 reads CASSERTDNTGELFF. The DNA of the CDR3 is TGTGCCAGCAGTGAGAGGACTGACAACACCGGGGAGCTGTTTTTT.

J is TRBJ2-7 and V is TRBV21-1; TRBD1 is taken as the D call from the table, unchecked against the DNA. TRBV21-1 is marked as a pseudogene. CDR3 length: 12 residues. CDR3 sequence reads: CASSTPLVEQYF. In DNA, the CDR3 is TGTGCCAGCAGCACCCCCCTCGTCGAGCAGTACTTC.

This chain uses TRBV12-3 or TRBV12-4 with TRBJ2-2, with 7 bases that match TRBD1. This CDR3 region has 14 residues. V lost 3 bases and J lost 6; bases outside the gene matches: 4. DNA of the CDR3: TGTGCCAGCAGTTTCCTCCAGGGGGCCGGGGAGCTGTTTTTT. The encoded protein is CASSFLQGAGELFF.

This chain links TRBV5-1 with TRBJ1-1; TRBD1 matches at 7 bases. The CDR3 spans 13 residues. The ends lost 4 bases at V and 6 bases at J; junction bases unmatched: 6. Germline V gives CDR1 SGHRS, CDR2 YFSETQ. CDR3 in DNA: TGCGCCAGCAGCCCCCGGACAGGTGCTGAAGCTTTCTTT. Translated, it gives CASSPRTGAEAFF.

This clonotype has a handful of counts. V and J are TRBV10-2 and TRBJ2-7; TRBD1 or TRBD2 may be the D gene (5 bases each). Germline-derived CDR1 and CDR2 are WSHSY and SAAADI. This CDR3 has 15 residues. Trimming shortened V by 7 bases and J by 4 bases, and 20 bases separated the two germline ends. CDR3 sequence (DNA): TGCGCCAGCACCGGGACGCCCGAGACACGATACGAGCAGTACTTC. This gives the protein CASTGTPETRYEQYF.

This chain connects TRBV5-1 to TRBJ1-2; 9 nucleotides match TRBD1. Per the germline V gene, CDR1 is SGHRS and CDR2 is YFSETQ. The CDR3 sequence is 15 residues long. The V segment lost 3 bases and the J segment 5 bases; nucleotides outside the gene matches: 8. CDR3 residues: CASSWGDRETYGYTF. In DNA, the CDR3 is TGCGCCAGCAGCTGGGGGGACAGGGAAACGTATGGCTACACCTTC. Supplemented by reference TRBV5-1 and TRBJ1-2, the full variable domain reads KAGVTQTPRYLIKTRGQQVTLSCSPISGHRSVSWYQQTPGQGLQFLFEYFSETQRNKGNFPGRFSGRQFSNSRSEMNVSTLELGDSALYLCASSWGDRETYGYTFGSGTRLTVV.

V and J are TRBV4-1 and TRBJ2-7, with D tentatively TRBD2 (6 bases). The germline gives CDR1 MGHRA, CDR2 YSYEKL. This CDR3 region has 16 residues. The V and J ends lost 0 bases and 0 bases respectively, with 12 bases between them. The DNA for the CDR3 is TGCGCCAGCAGCCAAGATTGGAGGGATTACTCCTACGAGCAGTACTTC. Its translation: CASSQDWRDYSYEQYF.

The chain links TRBV11-1 to TRBJ2-7; no clear D. V was shortened by 1 base and J by 2 bases, with 12 bases between the two germline ends. This CDR3 contains 15 residues. Germline CDR1 reads SGHAT; CDR2 reads FQDESV (reference sequence). CDR3 DNA: TGTGCCAGCAGCTTAGAACAACTACCAACCTACGAGCAGTACTTC. The encoded protein is CASSLEQLPTYEQYF. Complete variable domain (other parts from reference TRBV11-1 and TRBJ2-7): EAEVAQSPRYKITEKSQAVAFWCDPISGHATLYWYRQILGQGPELLVQFQDESVVDDSQLPKDRFSAERLKGVDSTLKIQPAELGDSAMYLCASSLEQLPTYEQYFGPGTRLTVT.

The chain links TRBV5-6 to TRBJ2-2; TRBD1 aligns across 7 bases. The germline CDR1 and CDR2 sequences are SGHDT and YYEEEE. The CDR3 runs to 16 residues. Trimming at V came to 1 base and at J to 5 bases, leaving 8 bases not matched to a gene. DNA for the CDR3: TGTGCCAGCAGCTTGACAGGGGCCATAACTACCGGGGAGCTGTTTTTT. Its protein is CASSLTGAITTGELFF.

The chain recombines TRBV6-1 with TRBJ2-1; tentatively, D is TRBD1 (5 bases). CDR3 length: 14 amino acids. With 8 bases removed from V and 0 bases from J, the gap between germline ends came to 11 bases. Germline V gene data show CDR1 as MNHNS and CDR2 as SASEGT. Written as DNA, the CDR3 is TGTGCCAGCTGGGGCTGGGACTCCTACAATGAGCAGTTCTTC. Translation gives CASWGWDSYNEQFF.

The V and J genes are TRBV12-3 or TRBV12-4 and TRBJ2-1, with TRBD2 matching over 12 bases. V lost 3 bases to trimming and J lost 8 bases; unmatched junction nucleotides: 11. There are 17 residues in the CDR3. CDR3 nucleotides: TGTGCCAGCAGTTTCCCCTTCTCTAGCGGGAGGGCCCATGAGCAGTTCTTC. It is translated as CASSFPFSSGRAHEQFF.

This clonotype has a handful of counts. V is TRBV20-1 and J is TRBJ1-1; D uncertain. Germline CDR1 DFQATT, CDR2 SNEGSKA (reference sequence). This CDR3 has 15 residues. Trimming cost V 0 bases and J 3 bases, with 14 bases left between them. This CDR3 reads CSARDPQTLYTEAFF. CDR3 in DNA: TGCAGTGCTAGAGATCCCCAGACCTTGTACACTGAAGCTTTCTTT.

This chain connects TRBV25-1 to TRBJ2-7; D not resolved. Trimming removed 6 bases at V and 0 bases at J, with 6 bases between. This CDR3 spans 12 amino acids. Germline V CDR1 and CDR2: MGHDK, SYGVNS. CDR3 bases: TGTGCCAGCAGGGGCATCTCCTACGAGCAGTACTTC. Its protein is CASRGISYEQYF.

This clonotype has a handful of counts. The chain couples TRBV5-1 to TRBJ1-1, with D perhaps matching TRBD1 (6 bases). The V end lost 0 bases, the J end lost 0 bases, and 9 bases lay between the germline ends. The CDR3 loop spans 15 amino acids. Germline V lookup: CDR1 SGHRS, CDR2 YFSETQ. The chain's CDR3 is CASSLARGMNTEAFF. In nucleotides, the CDR3 is TGCGCCAGCAGCTTGGCCAGGGGTATGAACACTGAAGCTTTCTTT. The full variable domain, rest sourced from reference TRBV5-1 and TRBJ1-1, is KAGVTQTPRYLIKTRGQQVTLSCSPISGHRSVSWYQQTPGQGLQFLFEYFSETQRNKGNFPGRFSGRQFSNSRSEMNVSTLELGDSALYLCASSLARGMNTEAFFGQGTRLTVV.

The count of this clonotype is one. This sequence joins TRBV7-6 and TRBJ2-5; D remains unclear. This CDR3 is built from 13 residues. Trimming took off 1 base at V and 5 bases at J, with 8 bases between the two ends. Germline V gene sequence: CDR1 SGHVS, CDR2 FNYEAQ. DNA for the CDR3: TGTGCCAGCAGCTTAGAACCTTGGGAGACCCAGTACTTC. Translated: CASSLEPWETQYF.

V gene TRBV5-6 combines with J gene TRBJ2-7, with D hard to call. From germline, CDR1 is SGHDT and CDR2 YYEEEE. CDR3 length: 11 residues. Between the trimmed V and J ends, which lost 4 bases and 5 bases, there was a span of 7 bases. DNA of the CDR3: TGTGCCAGCAGCCTCTCGAACGAGCAGTACTTC. It translates to CASSLSNEQYF.

This chain joins TRBV11-2 and TRBJ2-7; 7 nucleotides agree with TRBD2. CDR1 is SGHAT and CDR2 is FQNNGV in the germline V gene. CDR3 size: 13 residues. V gave up 1 base and J gave up 6 bases; unmatched junction bases: 3. CDR3 DNA: TGTGCCAGCAGCTTAGGGGAGGGAGGCGAGCAGTACTTC. This translates into CASSLGEGGEQYF.

The chain combines TRBV4-2 with TRBJ2-5, with TRBD2 matching 10 bases. Germline V gives CDR1 LGHNA, CDR2 YNFKEQ. CDR3 size: 17 residues. The J segment lost 7 bases and the V segment lost 0 bases, leaving 11 bases of the junction unmatched. In DNA, the CDR3 is TGTGCCAGCAGCCAAGAGGCTAGCGGGAGCACTAGGGGGACCCAGTACTTC. This codes for CASSQEASGSTRGTQYF.

The genes are TRBV12-3 or TRBV12-4 and TRBJ2-2; 12 bases are a match to TRBD1. The CDR3 consists of 18 residues. Trimming cost V 6 bases and J 2 bases; bases outside gene matches: 10. Here the CDR3 DNA reads TGTGCCAGCAGCCCGTCTGGGACAGGGGGCCAAAACACCGGGGAGCTGTTTTTT. It specifies CASSPSGTGGQNTGELFF.

V is TRBV6-1 and J is TRBJ2-5; D is perhaps TRBD1 (6 bases). The CDR3 sequence is 14 residues long. Germline CDR1 is MNHNS and CDR2 is SASEGT. V lost 6 bases to trimming and J lost 1 base, with 12 bases between them. This chain's CDR3 is CASRKDRSQETQYF. The CDR3, as DNA: TGTGCCAGCAGGAAAGACAGGAGCCAAGAGACCCAGTACTTC.

This clonotype has only a few counts. CDR3 residues: CASSFLAYEQYF. The CDR3 region has the DNA TGTGCCAGCAGTTTCCTTGCCTACGAGCAGTACTTC. The J gene is TRBJ2-7, the V gene TRBV27, with D unclear. Trimming removed 3 bases from V and 2 bases from J, with 5 bases in between. The germline gives CDR1 MNHEY, CDR2 SMNVEV (reference sequence). CDR3 length equals 12 residues.